Included here is one TCR beta chain sequence, with context. Its antigen remains undetermined. There are no base qualities to consult, and no much larger clone falls within one base. This entry belongs to a study of control samples from healthy donors and cancer patients (dated by TCRdb to 2019 to 2021). The library was generated by the immunoSEQ multiplex PCR assay. What TCRdb holds here is the immuneACCESS table cut down to in-frame rearrangements. Part of the clones is not present; checked against another copy, under half of the missing clones reflect an unresolved V gene, and the others are unexplained. In this sample the table shows about 86,000 clones, around 90% of which occur a single time. The top ten clones comprise 8.5% to 10% of the sample. Its CDR3 holds 14 amino acids, cysteine through phenylalanine. The retained sequence is limited to the CDR3, 42 bases, with the frame set at the first base. Taken from the germline V gene, the CDR1 and CDR2 loops are MNHEY and SVGAGI. V lost 7 bases and J lost 2 bases; the stretch between them is 14 bases long.

The clonotype comes from a woman aged 45 to 65 with colorectal cancer. The sample consisted of PBMCs. The chain was built from TRBV6-5 and TRBJ1-1, with the D gene not confidently named. Here is the DNA: TGTGCCAGCAAATTATCTTCAGCTAACACTGAAGCTTTCTTT. It specifies CASKLSSANTEAFF.